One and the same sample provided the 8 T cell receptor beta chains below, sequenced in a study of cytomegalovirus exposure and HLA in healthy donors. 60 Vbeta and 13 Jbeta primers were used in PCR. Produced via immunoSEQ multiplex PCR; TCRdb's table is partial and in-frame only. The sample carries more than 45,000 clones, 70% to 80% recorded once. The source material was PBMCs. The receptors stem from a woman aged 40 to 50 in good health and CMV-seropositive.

The CDR3 loop is CASSGTGKHNEQFF. The CDR3 nucleotides are TGTGCCAGTAGTGGAACAGGCAAACACAATGAGCAGTTCTTC. This chain uses TRBV19 with TRBJ2-1; TRBD1 might be the D (5 bases). Trimming shortened V by 5 bases and J by 5 bases, and 13 bases separated the two germline ends. The CDR3 consists of 14 residues. Per the germline V gene, CDR1 is LNHDA and CDR2 is SQIVND (reference sequence).

This chain's CDR3 is CASSLEGTNSNQPQHF. CDR3 DNA: TGTGCCAGCAGCTTGGAAGGGACTAATAGCAATCAGCCCCAGCATTTT. This rearrangement joins TRBV5-8 to TRBJ1-5; possibly TRBD1 for D (5 bases). This CDR3 spans 16 amino acids. Germline loops: CDR1 SGHTS, CDR2 YDEGEE. Trimming stripped 0 bases from V and 0 bases from J, with 10 bases between.

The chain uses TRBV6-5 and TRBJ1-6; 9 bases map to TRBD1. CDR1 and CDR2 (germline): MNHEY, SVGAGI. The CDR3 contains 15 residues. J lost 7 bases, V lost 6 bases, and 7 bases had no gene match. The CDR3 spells CASSRDRVGNSPLHF. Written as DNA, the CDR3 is TGTGCCAGCAGCCGGGACAGGGTGGGCAATTCACCCCTCCACTTT.

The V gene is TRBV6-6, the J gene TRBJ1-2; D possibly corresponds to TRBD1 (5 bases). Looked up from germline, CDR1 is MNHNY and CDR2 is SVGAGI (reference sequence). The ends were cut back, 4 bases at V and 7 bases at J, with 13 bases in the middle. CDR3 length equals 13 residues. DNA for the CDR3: TGTGCCAGCAGTTCCTCGGGGGGTTTTGGCTACACCTTC. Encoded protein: CASSSSGGFGYTF.

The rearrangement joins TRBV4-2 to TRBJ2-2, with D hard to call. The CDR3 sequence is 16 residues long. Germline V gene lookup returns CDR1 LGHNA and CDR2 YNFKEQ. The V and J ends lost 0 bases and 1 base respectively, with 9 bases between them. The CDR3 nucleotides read TGTGCCAGCAGCCAAGAAAGTCGCGGGAACACCGGGGAGCTGTTTTTT. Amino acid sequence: CASSQESRGNTGELFF.

The CDR3 DNA sequence: TGTGCCAGCAGCTTAGCGCGGGGGATGGGAACTGGAAACACCATATATTTT. Translation: CASSLARGMGTGNTIYF. The chain has TRBV7-2 and TRBJ1-3; a weak D match, TRBD1 (5 bases). The ends were cut back, 0 bases at V and 2 bases at J, with 14 bases in the middle. CDR3 length: 17 amino acids. Germline CDR1 and CDR2: SGHTA and FQGNSA.

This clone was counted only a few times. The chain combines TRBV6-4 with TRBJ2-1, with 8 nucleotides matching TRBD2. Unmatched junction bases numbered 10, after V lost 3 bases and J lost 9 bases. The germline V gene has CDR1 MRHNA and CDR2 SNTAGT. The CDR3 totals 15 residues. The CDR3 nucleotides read TGTGCCAGCAGTGATGAGACGGGGGGGCCTGGTGAGCAGTTCTTC. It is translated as CASSDETGGPGEQFF.

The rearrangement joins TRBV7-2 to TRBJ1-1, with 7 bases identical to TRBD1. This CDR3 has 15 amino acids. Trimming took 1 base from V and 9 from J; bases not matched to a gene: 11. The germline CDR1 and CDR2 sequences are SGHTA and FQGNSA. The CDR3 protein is CASSLEDSVRGQAFF. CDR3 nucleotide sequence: TGTGCCAGCAGCTTAGAAGATAGTGTTAGGGGGCAAGCTTTCTTT.